One sample yielded the 16 T cell receptor beta chains listed below, sequenced in a study of shared clonotypes between healthy human individuals. The assay was immunoSEQ multiplex PCR, and TCRdb's table has in-frame clones only and misses some. The repertoire holds 850,000 to 1,200,000 clones, with around 75% as singletons. Sequenced material: memory CD4+ T cells sorted from blood. Subset in this sample: CD45RA-negative fraction. Receptor source: a man in his late teens or twenties in good health.

The rearrangement links TRBV7-2 to TRBJ1-1; TRBD1 agrees at 9 bases. Germline CDR1 is SGHTA and CDR2 is FQGNSA. This CDR3 comprises 15 residues. The V and J ends lost 5 bases and 3 bases, in that order; junction bases with no gene match: 7. CDR3 sequence reads: CASSRDRGFDTEAFF. CDR3 in DNA: TGTGCCAGCAGCCGTGACAGGGGGTTCGACACTGAAGCTTTCTTT.

The rearrangement uses TRBV12-5 and TRBJ2-7; a possible D gene is TRBD1 (6 bases). V was pared by 5 bases and J by 2 bases, with 22 bases between. Germline CDR1 and CDR2: LGHNT and FRNRAP. The length of the CDR3 is 17 residues. The CDR3 bases are TGTGCTAGTGGTCCCTCCGACCGGGACATACCAACCTACGAGCAGTACTTC. Translating it yields CASGPSDRDIPTYEQYF.

The table lists this clone with a few counts. Other nucleotide sequences in the sample specify the same CDR3. The chain couples TRBV7-2 to TRBJ1-1, with D unresolved. CDR1 is SGHTA and CDR2 is FQGNSA in the germline V gene. CDR3 length equals 11 residues. The ends were cut back, 5 bases at V and 5 bases at J, with 6 bases in the middle. The CDR3 spells CASSRGTEAFF. CDR3 nucleotides: TGTGCCAGCAGCAGAGGGACTGAAGCTTTCTTT.

This clone has more than one count but fewer than ten. The chain links TRBV30 to TRBJ1-1; D is uncertain. The V and J ends lost 1 base and 3 bases respectively, with 15 bases between them. Germline loops: CDR1 GTSNPN, CDR2 SVGIG (reference sequence). The length of the CDR3 is 15 residues. CDR3 nucleotide sequence: TGTGCCTGGAGTGATAAATATCGGTTGGACACTGAAGCTTTCTTT. It encodes CAWSDKYRLDTEAFF.

Here the CDR3 reads CASSQPDRGDTQYF. The DNA for the CDR3 is TGTGCCAGCAGCCAGCCCGACAGGGGAGATACGCAGTATTTT. The chain employs TRBV4-2 and TRBJ2-3, with TRBD1 matching over 8 bases. Germline CDR1 and CDR2: LGHNA and YNFKEQ. There are 14 residues in the CDR3. With 3 bases clipped from V and 5 bases from J, the junction kept 4 bases outside the gene matches.

This chain uses TRBV11-2 with TRBJ1-4, with TRBD1 as a possible D gene (6 bases). V lost 2 bases and J lost 7, with 14 bases in between. Germline loops: CDR1 SGHAT, CDR2 FQNNGV. This CDR3 is 15 amino acids long. The CDR3 DNA is TGTGCCAGCAGCTTACAGAGGACAGTGGGTGAAAAACTGTTTTTT. This codes for CASSLQRTVGEKLFF.

This chain uses TRBV19 with TRBJ1-2, with TRBD1 identical over 7 bases. The CDR3 covers 15 residues. CDR1 and CDR2 (germline): LNHDA, SQIVND (reference sequence). J was trimmed by 2 bases and V by 0 bases; bases with no gene match: 3. The chain's CDR3 is CASSIEGGKNYGYTF. In nucleotides, the CDR3 is TGTGCCAGTAGTATAGAAGGGGGCAAGAACTATGGCTACACCTTC.

This chain connects TRBV5-1 to TRBJ2-1; D perhaps matches TRBD1 (6 bases). V was clipped by 0 bases and J by 3 bases, with 13 bases between them. Germline-derived CDR1 and CDR2 are SGHRS and YFSETQ. The CDR3 runs to 16 residues. CDR3 region: CASSLGSTGNYNEQFF. Written as DNA, the CDR3 is TGCGCCAGCAGCTTGGGATCAACAGGGAACTACAATGAGCAGTTCTTC.

The chain employs TRBV7-9 and TRBJ2-1; the match to TRBD1 covers 9 bases. Germline V gives CDR1 SEHNR, CDR2 FQNEAQ (reference sequence). The CDR3 spans 16 residues. After removal of 5 bases from V and 2 bases from J, the junction contained 7 bases not matched to a gene. DNA for the CDR3: TGTGCCAGCAGCCGATTCACAGGGGGCGCCTACAATGAGCAGTTCTTC. Protein sequence: CASSRFTGGAYNEQFF.

This sequence joins TRBV6-4 and TRBJ1-5; possible D gene TRBD1, 6 bases. CDR3 length: 16 amino acids. Germline loops: CDR1 MRHNA, CDR2 SNTAGT. V was shortened by 1 base and J by 5 bases, with 15 bases between the two germline ends. The CDR3 loop is CASSDLWGQGDQPQHF. The CDR3 DNA is TGTGCCAGCAGTGACTTGTGGGGGCAGGGCGATCAGCCCCAGCATTTT.

The rearrangement joins TRBV25-1 to TRBJ2-7, with 9 bases aligning to TRBD2. V shed 3 bases, J shed 1 base, and the junction held 4 bases outside the gene matches. This CDR3 region has 15 residues. Germline lookup yields CDR1 MGHDK and CDR2 SYGVNS. Here the CDR3 DNA reads TGTGCCAGCAGTGATCCGGGACTAGCATCCTACGAGCAGTACTTC. This sequence encodes CASSDPGLASYEQYF.

This clone was seen only a few times. The same CDR3 can be traced to other DNA sequences in this sample. The chain couples TRBV25-1 to TRBJ2-7, with D possibly matching TRBD1 (6 bases). Germline values: CDR1 MGHDK, CDR2 SYGVNS. The length of the CDR3 is 15 residues. Trimming removed 2 bases from V and 0 bases from J, with 11 bases in between. The CDR3 reads CASSEPTGNSYEQYF. The CDR3 nucleotides read TGTGCCAGCAGTGAACCGACAGGCAACTCCTACGAGCAGTACTTC.

The J gene is TRBJ2-1, the V gene TRBV7-2; TRBD2 matches 9 bases. Germline V gene lookup returns CDR1 SGHTA and CDR2 FQGNSA. J gave up 4 bases and V 5 bases, and 9 bases lay outside the gene matches. This CDR3 spans 16 amino acids. CDR3 nucleotide sequence: TGTGCCAGCAGCGGGTTTAGCGGGAGAGGGTACAATGAGCAGTTCTTC. Protein product: CASSGFSGRGYNEQFF.

The chain couples TRBV2 to TRBJ1-1; D unclear. The CDR3 has 12 residues. Trimming shortened V by 10 bases and J by 4 bases, and 13 bases separated the two germline ends. In germline, CDR1 is SNHLY, CDR2 FYNNEI. Here the CDR3 DNA reads TGTGCCACCACGATGGTTGGCACTGAAGCTTTCTTT. This gives the protein CATTMVGTEAFF.

This clone was observed a few times. The rearrangement joins TRBV28 to TRBJ2-2; 9 positions agree with TRBD1. Per germline, CDR1 MDHEN and CDR2 SYDVKM. J lost 7 bases, V lost 5 bases, and 11 bases had no gene match. This CDR3 has 16 amino acids. Here the CDR3 reads CASSVISGTGFGELFF. DNA for the CDR3: TGTGCCAGCAGTGTCATATCCGGGACAGGGTTCGGGGAGCTGTTTTTT. Looking up the rest from reference TRBV28 and TRBJ2-2 gives the full variable domain: DVKVTQSSRYLVKRTGEKVFLECVQDMDHENMFWYRQDPGLGLRLIYFSYDVKMKEKGDIPEGYSVSREKKERFSLILESASTNQTSMYLCASSVISGTGFGELFFGEGSRLTVL.

J is TRBJ2-2 and V is TRBV9; 13 positions agree with TRBD2. Germline V gives CDR1 SGDLS, CDR2 YYNGEE. The CDR3 is 15 amino acids. Trimming cost V 0 bases and J 9 bases; bases outside gene matches: 2. The CDR3 DNA follows: TGTGCCAGCAGCGTAGGGACTAGCGGGAGCCGGGAGCTGTTTTTT. Translation gives CASSVGTSGSRELFF.